This T cell receptor (beta chain) emerged from a study of OX40 agonist ivuxolimab in advanced cancers. Regarding this clone: The antigen remains unidentified. One junction end does not reproduce the germline sequence, and a read error may be involved.

The investigators sampled blood at baseline, at cycle 4 day 1, and at cycle 7 day 1. TCRdb's table, derived via immunoSEQ multiplex PCR, lists solely in-frame clones and lacks some. In the table there are approximately 74,000 clones, over 70% of which are singletons. Regarding the study as a whole: At 0.1-3.0 mg/kg, partial responders had clonal expansion among the lowest observed. The work left the antigen specificity of expanded peripheral T cells undetermined. On average, a greater number of expanded clones characterised CD8+ T cells relative to CD4+.

Germline CDR1 SSHAT, CDR2 FNYEAQ (reference sequence). The CDR3 is 14 residues long. This TCR was recovered from an adult with an advanced solid tumor such as melanoma, head and neck, liver or kidney cancer. The rearrangement joins TRBV7-7 to TRBJ2-2; D gene uncertain. Sequencing used CD4+ or CD8+ T cells sorted from blood, obtained in a trial of the OX40 agonist ivuxolimab. The CDR3 here is CASSPTDYTGELFF. CDR3 nucleotides: TGTGCTAGCAGCCCCACGGATTACACCGGGGAGCTGTTTTTT.